This TCR beta chain was found in a study of shared clonotypes between healthy human individuals. Study summary: Each donor's CD8 memory used one plate, CD8 naive two, each CD4 subset three.

Naive CD45RA+ and memory CD45RA-negative subsets were split from CD4+ cells. CDR3 size: 16 residues. Germline V gene sequence: CDR1 SGHRS, CDR2 YFSETQ. V dropped 0 bases and J dropped 3; count of bases not matched to a gene: 9. Sequenced by immunoSEQ multiplex PCR; TCRdb stores in-frame clones only, minus some. The table has about 510,000 clones, almost 97% seen once. The receptor was derived from a woman between 25 and 40 years old in good health. The rearrangement uses TRBV5-1 and TRBJ2-7, with TRBD1 matching 7 bases. The sequenced material came from naive CD4+ T cells sorted from blood. Sample subset: CD45RA+ positively selected. The CDR3 DNA follows: TGCGCCAGCAGCTTGGAGGTCAGGGGGTACGGCTACGAGCAGTACTTC. As protein: CASSLEVRGYGYEQYF.